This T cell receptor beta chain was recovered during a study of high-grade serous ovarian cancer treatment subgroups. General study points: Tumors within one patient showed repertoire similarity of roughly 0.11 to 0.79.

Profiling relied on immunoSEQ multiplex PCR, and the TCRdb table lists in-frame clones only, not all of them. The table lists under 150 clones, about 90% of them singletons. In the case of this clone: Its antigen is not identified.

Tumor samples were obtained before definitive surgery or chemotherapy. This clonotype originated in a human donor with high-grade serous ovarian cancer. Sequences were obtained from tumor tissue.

CDR3 in amino acids: CASSLSLETQYF. The CDR3 nucleotides read TGTGCCAGCAGCTTAAGTTTGGAGACCCAGTACTTC. This chain connects TRBV11-2 to TRBJ2-5; D gene uncertain. Trimming pared 2 bases from V and 5 bases from J, leaving 6 bases between. This CDR3 is 12 amino acids long. Germline V CDR1 and CDR2: SGHAT, FQNNGV.